The 20 T cell receptor beta chains given below trace back to one sample, sequenced in a study of early T cells in non-severe SARS-CoV-2 infection. TCRdb re-analysed the 5' RACE reads in MiXCR, keeping a single row per CDR3 protein. The sample contains tens of thousands of distinct CDR3 sequences, around 14% of which appear only once. Sequenced sample: whole blood. Receptor source: an adult who was a healthcare worker with PCR-confirmed SARS-CoV-2 infection or an uninfected control (not recorded which).

The chain uses TRBV5-1 and TRBJ2-2, with unresolved D. The CDR3 length is 14 residues. CDR1 is SGHRS, CDR2 YFSETQ, per germline. With 1 base removed from V and 7 bases from J, the gap between germline ends came to 11 bases. The CDR3 DNA follows: TGCGCCAGCAGCTTGTTCCAGGACCTCGGGGAGCTGTTTTTT. Translation: CASSLFQDLGELFF.

There are many counts of this clonotype. The chain is built from TRBV7-3 and TRBJ1-2, with D uncertain. This CDR3 contains 14 residues. V dropped 1 base and J dropped 7 bases, with 13 bases sitting between them. Germline V gene sequence: CDR1 SGHTA, CDR2 FQGTGA. CDR3 DNA: TGTGCCAGCAGCTTAAGTCCGACCCTTAGTGGCTACACCTTC. It encodes CASSLSPTLSGYTF.

This clonotype was seen ten or more times. The J gene is TRBJ1-6, the V gene TRBV2; D is undetermined. The germline V and J ends were trimmed by 7 bases and 9 bases, with 10 bases remaining between them. The CDR3 is made up of 12 amino acids. Germline V gene data show CDR1 as SNHLY and CDR2 as FYNNEI. This chain's CDR3 is CASIDVGSPLHF. The CDR3 nucleotides are TGTGCCAGCATCGACGTGGGTTCACCCCTCCACTTT. Using reference TRBV2 and TRBJ1-6 for the parts outside the CDR3, the full variable domain is EPEVTQTPSHQVTQMGQEVILRCVPISNHLYFYWYRQILGQKVEFLVSFYNNEISEKSEIFDDQFSVERPDGSNFTLKIRSTKLEDSAMYFCASIDVGSPLHFGNGTRLTVT.

In this sample, this clonotype turned up a few times. The rearrangement uses TRBV7-3 and TRBJ2-3, with TRBD2 matching 7 bases. This CDR3 spans 17 amino acids. In germline, CDR1 is SGHTA, CDR2 FQGTGA. The junction had 10 bases not matched to a gene; V was cut back by 1 base and J by 3 bases. The CDR3 region is CASSLKLDGRKTDTQYF. The CDR3 coding sequence is TGTGCCAGCAGCTTAAAACTGGACGGGAGGAAGACAGATACGCAGTATTTT.

V gene TRBV3-1 combines with J gene TRBJ2-2; D might be TRBD2 (6 bases). Looked up from germline, CDR1 is LGHDT and CDR2 is YNNKEL (reference sequence). The CDR3 totals 15 residues. V lost 4 bases and J 3 bases, leaving 12 bases between the germline ends. DNA of the CDR3: TGTGCCAGCAGCCCACCCTCGGGGGACACCGGGGAGCTGTTTTTT. The encoded protein is CASSPPSGDTGELFF.

The chain links TRBV5-1 to TRBJ2-3, with D tentatively TRBD2 (5 bases). In germline, CDR1 is SGHRS, CDR2 YFSETQ. CDR3 size: 14 residues. V was clipped by 0 bases and J by 3 bases, with 8 bases between them. DNA for the CDR3: TGCGCCAGCAGCTTGGCCGGGGATACAGATACGCAGTATTTT. Protein product: CASSLAGDTDTQYF.

The J gene is TRBJ2-5, the V gene TRBV14; maybe TRBD1 (5 bases). Trimming removed 0 bases at V and 0 bases at J, with 5 bases between. Looked up from germline, CDR1 is SGHDN and CDR2 is FVKESK. The length of the CDR3 is 14 residues. The CDR3 is CASSQDRDQETQYF. The CDR3 coding sequence is TGTGCCAGCAGCCAAGACAGGGACCAAGAGACCCAGTACTTC.

Ten or more counts support this clonotype. This chain's CDR3 is CASSLTRIGELNTEAFF. The CDR3 nucleotides read TGTGCCAGCAGCTTAACGAGGATAGGGGAGCTCAACACTGAAGCTTTCTTT. The chain couples TRBV7-3 to TRBJ1-1; possible D gene TRBD1, 5 bases. V shed 0 bases and J shed 2 bases, with 16 bases lying between them. The germline gives CDR1 SGHTA, CDR2 FQGTGA. The CDR3 runs to 17 residues.

This clonotype has at least ten counts. This chain uses TRBV7-3 with TRBJ2-2; D might be TRBD1 (5 bases). From germline, CDR1 is SGHTA and CDR2 FQGTGA. The CDR3 contains 15 residues. V was cut by 1 base and J by 7 bases, with 13 bases left in between. The CDR3 region is CASSLNPRVGGELFF. The CDR3 coding sequence is TGTGCCAGCAGCTTAAATCCCAGGGTCGGCGGGGAGCTGTTTTTT.

This clonotype was counted ten times or more. The chain combines TRBV7-2 with TRBJ2-1, with TRBD2 as a possible D gene (5 bases). This CDR3 is built from 13 residues. V shed 6 bases and J shed 8 bases, with 14 bases lying between them. Germline CDR1 is SGHTA and CDR2 is FQGNSA. The CDR3 loop reads CASSPDYPYEQFF. The CDR3 DNA sequence: TGTGCCAGCAGTCCCGACTATCCCTATGAGCAGTTCTTC.

At least ten counts were recorded for this clonotype. V usage is TRBV7-9 and J usage is TRBJ1-2, with 7 bases lining up with TRBD1. This CDR3 region has 15 residues. Trimming at V came to 5 bases and at J to 0 bases, leaving 6 bases not matched to a gene. The germline CDR1 and CDR2 sequences are SEHNR and FQNEAQ (reference sequence). This chain's CDR3 is CASSLGTVANYGYTF. The CDR3, as DNA: TGTGCCAGCAGCCTGGGGACAGTCGCTAACTATGGCTACACCTTC.

This clonotype was seen more than once but under ten times. CDR3 coding DNA: TGTGCCAGCAGCTTATCGCCAAGGACAGGGGCGAATGAGCAGTTCTTC. This translates into CASSLSPRTGANEQFF. V gene TRBV11-3 combines with J gene TRBJ2-1; 9 nucleotides match TRBD1. V was pared by 2 bases and J by 7 bases, with 9 bases of the junction left unmatched. The CDR3 has 16 amino acids. Per germline, CDR1 SGHNT and CDR2 YENEEA.

The table lists this clonotype with many counts. The genes are TRBV3-1 and TRBJ2-1, with no clear D. The CDR3 extends over 15 amino acids. Germline assignment: CDR1 LGHDT and CDR2 YNNKEL (reference sequence). Between the trimmed V and J ends, which lost 6 bases and 1 base, there was a span of 13 bases. Here the CDR3 DNA reads TGTGCCAGCAGTTTCGGAGCAGGTTCCTACAATGAGCAGTTCTTC. Protein sequence: CASSFGAGSYNEQFF.

This clonotype was counted ten times or more. The chain uses TRBV6-7 and TRBJ2-1, with a weak D call TRBD2 (6 bases). TRBV6-7 is marked as an open reading frame, function uncertain. The CDR3 is 16 amino acids. Trimming removed 0 bases from V and 2 bases from J, with 11 bases in between. The CDR3 region has the DNA TGTGCCAGCAGTTACTCGACTAGAGTGGCCTACAATGAGCAGTTCTTC. Protein product: CASSYSTRVAYNEQFF.

This clonotype occurred a few times. This chain links TRBV12-3 or TRBV12-4 with TRBJ1-3; no definite D call. V was pared by 0 bases and J by 6 bases, with 6 bases between. The CDR3 has 13 residues. This chain's CDR3 is CASSLANENTIYF. The CDR3 coding sequence is TGTGCCAGCAGTTTAGCGAACGAAAACACCATATATTTT.

This clonotype was counted ten times or more. V is TRBV28 and J is TRBJ2-5; D is unresolved. CDR1 is MDHEN, CDR2 SYDVKM, per germline. The CDR3 runs to 10 residues. V was clipped by 6 bases and J by 4 bases, with 3 bases between them. The CDR3 DNA reads TGTGCCAGCAGCCGAGAGACCCAGTACTTC. This codes for CASSRETQYF.

Many counts were recorded for this clonotype. This chain connects TRBV29-1 to TRBJ2-7; 8 bases align to TRBD2. The CDR3 has 16 residues. With V trimmed by 4 bases and J by 1 base, 12 bases remained unmatched. Germline CDR1 is SQVTM and CDR2 is ANQGSEA. Written as DNA, the CDR3 is TGCAGCGTTGGAGGCTTGGGCGGGAGGACTTCCTACGAGCAGTACTTC. Translating gives CSVGGLGGRTSYEQYF.

This clonotype was detected many times. V and J are TRBV6-5 and TRBJ2-7, with D hard to call. Trimming removed 6 bases from V and 0 bases from J, with 18 bases in between. The germline gives CDR1 MNHEY, CDR2 SVGAGI. The CDR3 is made up of 16 amino acids. The CDR3 DNA reads TGTGCCAGCAGGCCCAACTGGCCAGGTAGCTCCTACGAGCAGTACTTC. Its protein is CASRPNWPGSSYEQYF.

This clonotype was detected many times. The V call is TRBV11-2, the J call TRBJ2-7; D unclear. Germline-derived CDR1 and CDR2 are SGHAT and FQNNGV. This CDR3 contains 15 residues. V was cut by 1 base and J by 5 bases, with 15 bases left in between. The chain's CDR3 is CASSLVPLSSNEQYF. The CDR3 nucleotides read TGTGCCAGCAGCTTAGTGCCCCTGTCCTCGAACGAGCAGTACTTC.

This clonotype was observed a few times. Likely a read error: the CDR3 ends without its conserved phenylalanine or tryptophan. The chain has TRBV12-3 or TRBV12-4 and TRBJ2-7, with TRBD1 as a possible D gene (6 bases). V lost 1 base and J lost 9, with 19 bases in between. The CDR3 is 15 residues long. The CDR3 DNA follows: TGTGCCAGCAGTTTAGGGGGACATGGTAGTTATGGGCAGTACTCC. This encodes CASSLGGHGSYGQYS.